The clone carrying this TCR beta chain was found many times. The sample carries other DNA sequences with the same CDR3. This entry is derived from a study of shared clonotypes between healthy human individuals. Unsorted PBMC replicate PCRs used around 320 ng DNA, 25,000 to 30,000 T cell genomes. The protocol was immunoSEQ multiplex PCR, while the TCRdb copy is restricted to in-frame clones and leaves out a portion. The sample holds about 460,000 clones, roughly three quarters seen once. With V trimmed by 6 bases and J by 9 bases, 14 bases remained unmatched. The CDR3 extends over 16 amino acids. CDR1 and CDR2 from the germline V gene are ENHRY and SYGVKD.

J is TRBJ2-1 and V is TRBV10-3; 10 bases line up with TRBD2. The receptor was isolated from a woman between 40 and 55 years old in good health. Some clones in this sample may be carry-over from other donors' samples. Sequencing was performed on PBMCs. CDR3 protein: CAISDPSASGSGEQFF. The CDR3 DNA sequence: TGTGCCATCAGCGACCCCAGTGCTAGCGGGAGTGGTGAGCAGTTCTTC.